The TCR beta chain under discussion was sequenced for a study of metastatic and nonmetastatic thyroid tumors. TCRdb re-processed the PCR reads through MiXCR. The data contain about 42,000 clones, around 10% of them singletons. There were no patients who had received any treatment before thyroid surgery. V lost 0 bases and J lost 9, with 4 bases in between. The CDR3 is 12 residues long. The germline V gene encodes CDR1 SGDLS and CDR2 YYNGEE. This clone was counted at least ten times. The chain recombines TRBV9 with TRBJ1-6, with D uncertain. This receptor was taken from a male donor with papillary thyroid cancer or a benign thyroid nodule (not recorded which). Some clones in this sample may be carry-over from other donors' samples. Sequenced: blood. CDR3 bases: TGTGCCAGCAGCGTAGGGGGTTCACCCCTCCACTTT. As protein: CASSVGGSPLHF.